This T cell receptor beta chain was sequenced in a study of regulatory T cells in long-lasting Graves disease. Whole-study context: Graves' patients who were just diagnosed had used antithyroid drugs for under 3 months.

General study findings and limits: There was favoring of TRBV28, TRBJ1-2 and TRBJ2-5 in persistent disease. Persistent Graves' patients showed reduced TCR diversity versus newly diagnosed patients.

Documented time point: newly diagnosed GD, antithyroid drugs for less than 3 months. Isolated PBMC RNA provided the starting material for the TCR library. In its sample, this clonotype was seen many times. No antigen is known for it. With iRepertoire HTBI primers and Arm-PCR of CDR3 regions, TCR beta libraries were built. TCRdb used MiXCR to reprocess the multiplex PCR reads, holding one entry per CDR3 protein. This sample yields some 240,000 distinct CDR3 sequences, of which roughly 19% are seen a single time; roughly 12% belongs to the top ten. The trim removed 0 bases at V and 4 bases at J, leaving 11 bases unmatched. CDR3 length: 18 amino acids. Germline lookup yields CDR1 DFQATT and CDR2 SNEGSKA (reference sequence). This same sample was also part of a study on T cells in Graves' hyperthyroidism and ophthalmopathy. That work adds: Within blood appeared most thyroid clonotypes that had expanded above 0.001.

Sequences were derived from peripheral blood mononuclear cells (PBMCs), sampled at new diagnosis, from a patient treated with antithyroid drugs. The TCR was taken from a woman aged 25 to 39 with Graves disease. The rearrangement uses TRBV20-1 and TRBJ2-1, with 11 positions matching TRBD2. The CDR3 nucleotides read TGCAGTGCTAGAGATACCCTCGGGACTAGCGGCCGTTACAATGAGCAGTTCTTC. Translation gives CSARDTLGTSGRYNEQFF.